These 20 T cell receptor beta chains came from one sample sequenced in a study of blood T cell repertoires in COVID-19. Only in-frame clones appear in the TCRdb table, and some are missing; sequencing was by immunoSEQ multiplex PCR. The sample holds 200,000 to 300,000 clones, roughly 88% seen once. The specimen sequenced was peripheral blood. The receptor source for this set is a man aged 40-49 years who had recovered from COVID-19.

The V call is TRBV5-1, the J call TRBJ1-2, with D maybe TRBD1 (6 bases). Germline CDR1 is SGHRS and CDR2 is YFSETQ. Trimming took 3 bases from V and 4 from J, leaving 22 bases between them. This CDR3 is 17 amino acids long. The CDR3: CASSSEPRTAKIYGYTF. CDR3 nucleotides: TGCGCCAGCAGCTCGGAGCCCAGGACAGCTAAGATCTATGGCTACACCTTC.

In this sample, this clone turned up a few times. As DNA, the CDR3 is TGTGCCAGCAGCCAAACAGGGGGCGAGGCCGGGGAGCTGTTTTTT. Translated: CASSQTGGEAGELFF. The chain joins TRBV7-9 to TRBJ2-2, with 9 bases that match TRBD1. The CDR3 runs to 15 residues. In germline, CDR1 is SEHNR, CDR2 FQNEAQ (reference sequence). After removal of 5 bases from V and 6 bases from J, the junction contained 7 bases not matched to a gene.

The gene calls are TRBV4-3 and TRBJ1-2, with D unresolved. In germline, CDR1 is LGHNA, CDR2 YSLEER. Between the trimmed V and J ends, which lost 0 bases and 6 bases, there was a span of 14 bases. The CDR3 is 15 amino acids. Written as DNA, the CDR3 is TGCGCCAGCAGCCAAGATCTGCAACGGTTCAATGGCTACACCTTC. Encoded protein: CASSQDLQRFNGYTF.

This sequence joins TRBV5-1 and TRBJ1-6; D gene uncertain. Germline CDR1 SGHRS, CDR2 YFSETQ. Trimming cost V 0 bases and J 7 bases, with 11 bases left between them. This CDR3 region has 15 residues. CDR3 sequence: CASSLDTPLNSPLHF. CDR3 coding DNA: TGCGCCAGCAGCTTGGACACCCCCTTAAATTCACCCCTCCACTTT.

DNA for the CDR3: TGCGCCAGCAGTGTTATAAGGCAGGGGGCTTCTGAGTTCTTC. It translates to CASSVIRQGASEFF. The J gene is TRBJ2-1, the V gene TRBV10-2; TRBD1 matches 8 bases. The CDR3 spans 14 residues. With V trimmed by 4 bases and J by 14 bases, 13 bases remained unmatched. Per the germline V gene, CDR1 is WSHSY and CDR2 is SAAADI.

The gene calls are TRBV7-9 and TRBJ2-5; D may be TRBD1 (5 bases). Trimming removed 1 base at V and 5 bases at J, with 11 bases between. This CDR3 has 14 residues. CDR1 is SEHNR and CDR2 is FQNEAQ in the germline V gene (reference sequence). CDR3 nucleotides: TGTGCCAGCAGCTTAGGGGCAGGGAAGGAGACCCAGTACTTC. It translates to CASSLGAGKETQYF.

CDR3 in DNA: TGCGCCAGCAGCCAAGATGGGCTGAGCTCCTATAATTCACCCCTCCACTTT. Translation gives CASSQDGLSSYNSPLHF. The chain couples TRBV4-1 to TRBJ1-6; D gene unclear. Trimming cost V 0 bases and J 0 bases, with 9 bases left between them. Germline loops: CDR1 MGHRA, CDR2 YSYEKL. The CDR3 loop spans 17 amino acids.

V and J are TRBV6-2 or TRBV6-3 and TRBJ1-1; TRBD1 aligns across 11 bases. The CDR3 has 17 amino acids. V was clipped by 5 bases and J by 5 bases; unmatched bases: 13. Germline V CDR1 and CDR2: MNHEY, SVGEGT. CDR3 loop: CASSQGQGAPSRTEAFF. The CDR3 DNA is TGTGCCAGCAGTCAAGGACAGGGGGCACCGAGCCGTACTGAAGCTTTCTTT.

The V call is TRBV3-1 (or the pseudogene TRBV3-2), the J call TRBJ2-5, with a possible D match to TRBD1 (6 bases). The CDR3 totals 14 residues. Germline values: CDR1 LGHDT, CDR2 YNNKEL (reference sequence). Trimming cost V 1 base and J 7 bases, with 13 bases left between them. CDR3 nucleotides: TGTGCCAGCAGCCAAGTTACCGGGACAAGGACCCAGTACTTC. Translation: CASSQVTGTRTQYF.

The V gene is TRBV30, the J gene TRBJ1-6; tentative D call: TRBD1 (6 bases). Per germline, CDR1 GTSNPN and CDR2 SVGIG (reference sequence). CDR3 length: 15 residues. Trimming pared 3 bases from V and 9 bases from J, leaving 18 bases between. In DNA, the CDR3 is TGTGCCTGGAGCCCGAAAAGACAGGCGGGTTCACCCCTCCACTTT. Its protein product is CAWSPKRQAGSPLHF.

DNA for the CDR3: TGTGCCAGCAGCGTTTTCCCTTACGAGCAGTACTTC. It encodes CASSVFPYEQYF. The gene calls are TRBV9 and TRBJ2-7; D gene uncertain. V was pared by 2 bases and J by 4 bases, with 7 bases between. The CDR3 has 12 residues. Germline V gives CDR1 SGDLS, CDR2 YYNGEE.

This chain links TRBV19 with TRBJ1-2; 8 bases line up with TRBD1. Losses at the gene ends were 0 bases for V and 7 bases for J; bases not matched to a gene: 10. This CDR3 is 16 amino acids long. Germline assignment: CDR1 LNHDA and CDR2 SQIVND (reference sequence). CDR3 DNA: TGTGCCAGTAGTATAGATTATCAGGGGGCGGACGGTGGCTACACCTTC. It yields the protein CASSIDYQGADGGYTF.

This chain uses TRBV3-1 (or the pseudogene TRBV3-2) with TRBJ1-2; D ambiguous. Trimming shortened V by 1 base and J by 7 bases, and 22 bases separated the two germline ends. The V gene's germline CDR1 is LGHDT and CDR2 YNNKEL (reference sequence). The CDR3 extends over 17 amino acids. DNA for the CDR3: TGTGCCAGCAGCCAAGCGGGGATATGGAGGGTCAGGAGTGGCTACACCTTC. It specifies CASSQAGIWRVRSGYTF.

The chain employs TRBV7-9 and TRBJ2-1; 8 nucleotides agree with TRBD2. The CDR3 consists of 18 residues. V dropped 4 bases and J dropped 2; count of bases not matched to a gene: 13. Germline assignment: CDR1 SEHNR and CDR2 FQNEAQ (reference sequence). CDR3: CASSSAGLAGIPYNEQFF. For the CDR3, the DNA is TGTGCCAGCAGCTCGGCGGGGTTAGCGGGAATCCCCTACAATGAGCAGTTCTTC.

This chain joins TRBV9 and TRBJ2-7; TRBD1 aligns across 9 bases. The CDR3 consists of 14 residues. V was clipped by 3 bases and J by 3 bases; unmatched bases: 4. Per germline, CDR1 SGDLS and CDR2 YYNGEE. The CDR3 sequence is CASSDPGQGYEQYF. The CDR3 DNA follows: TGTGCCAGCAGCGACCCGGGACAGGGCTACGAGCAGTACTTC.

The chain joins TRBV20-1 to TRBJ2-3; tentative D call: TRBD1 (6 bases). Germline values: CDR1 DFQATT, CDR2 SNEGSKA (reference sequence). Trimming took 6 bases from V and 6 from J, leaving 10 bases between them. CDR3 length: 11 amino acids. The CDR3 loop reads CSARQGDTQYF. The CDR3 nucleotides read TGCAGTGCGCGCCAGGGGGATACGCAGTATTTT.

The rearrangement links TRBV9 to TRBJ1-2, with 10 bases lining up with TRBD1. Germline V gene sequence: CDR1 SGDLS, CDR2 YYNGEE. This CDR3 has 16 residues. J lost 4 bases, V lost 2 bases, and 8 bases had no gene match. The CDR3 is CASSVATGTGVYGYTF. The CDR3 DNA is TGTGCCAGCAGCGTGGCGACCGGGACAGGGGTCTATGGCTACACCTTC.

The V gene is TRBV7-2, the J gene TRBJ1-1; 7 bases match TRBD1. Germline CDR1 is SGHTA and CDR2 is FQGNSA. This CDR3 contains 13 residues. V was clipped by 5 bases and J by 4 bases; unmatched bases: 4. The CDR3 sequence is CASSPTGLTEAFF. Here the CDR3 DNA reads TGTGCCAGCAGCCCGACAGGGCTCACTGAAGCTTTCTTT.

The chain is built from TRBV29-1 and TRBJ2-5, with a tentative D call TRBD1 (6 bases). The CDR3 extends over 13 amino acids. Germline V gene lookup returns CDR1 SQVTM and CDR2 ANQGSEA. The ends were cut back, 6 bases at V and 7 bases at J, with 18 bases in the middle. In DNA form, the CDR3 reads TGCAGCGTAAGAGACAGGATAGGGGGGACCCAGTACTTC. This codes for CSVRDRIGGTQYF.

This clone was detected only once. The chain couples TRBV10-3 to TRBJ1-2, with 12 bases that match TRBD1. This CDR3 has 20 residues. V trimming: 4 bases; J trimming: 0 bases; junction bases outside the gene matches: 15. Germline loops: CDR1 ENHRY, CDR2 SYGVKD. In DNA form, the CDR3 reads TGTGCCATCAGTGGGGGGGTCGCCCGGGACAGGGGGCCTTCTAACTATGGCTACACCTTC. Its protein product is CAISGGVARDRGPSNYGYTF.